This T cell receptor beta chain is drawn from a study of T cell changes during pregnancy in multiple sclerosis. The CDR3 has 17 amino acids. V was pared by 3 bases and J by 4 bases, with 19 bases between. Germline CDR1 reads LGHNA; CDR2 reads YNFKEQ. Some clones are missing from TCRdb's copy, which holds only in-frame ones; the method was immunoSEQ multiplex PCR. The sample shows tens of thousands of clones, 93% of them seen only once. This specimen consisted of peripheral blood, obtained in the second trimester of pregnancy. This sequence originates from a female donor with multiple sclerosis, enrolled in a pregnancy study. The chain recombines TRBV4-2 with TRBJ1-5; D may be TRBD1 (5 bases). CDR3 sequence reads: CASSHLKEGLSNQPQHF. The CDR3 DNA reads as TGTGCCAGCAGCCATCTCAAGGAGGGGTTGAGTAATCAGCCCCAGCATTTT.